The 18 T cell receptor beta chains given below trace back to one sample, sequenced in a study of PD-1 blockade in classical Hodgkin lymphoma. Assay: immunoSEQ multiplex PCR; the TCRdb copy retains only in-frame clones and omits some. The data hold about 64,000 clones, with 91% observed a single time. The time point: cycle 4 day 1 (C4D1), after about 6 weeks of nivolumab. There was relapse after autologous stem cell transplantation in every patient, and there was variation in brentuximab vedotin exposure. The sample consisted of peripheral blood mononuclear cells (PBMCs), taken before the fourth cycle of nivolumab. These receptor sequences come from a human donor with classical Hodgkin lymphoma.

This chain connects TRBV6-6 to TRBJ2-1; no clear D. This CDR3 spans 13 amino acids. V was cut by 5 bases and J by 6 bases, with 11 bases left in between. The germline V gene has CDR1 MNHNY and CDR2 SVGAGI (reference sequence). The chain's CDR3 is CASSPDLVNEQFF. The CDR3 coding sequence is TGTGCCAGCAGTCCGGACCTGGTCAATGAGCAGTTCTTC.

The chain recombines TRBV7-9 with TRBJ1-3; D is undetermined. The CDR3 is made up of 16 amino acids. CDR1 is SEHNR, CDR2 FQNEAQ, per germline (reference sequence). V was clipped by 3 bases and J by 0 bases, with 12 bases between them. CDR3 amino acids: CASSFPVAVSGNTIYF. In nucleotides, the CDR3 is TGTGCCAGCAGCTTCCCTGTGGCAGTCTCTGGAAACACCATATATTTT.

This clone appeared once. The V and J genes are TRBV10-1 and TRBJ2-5, with 8 bases that match TRBD2. J was trimmed by 2 bases and V by 0 bases; bases with no gene match: 2. The CDR3 runs 15 residues. Germline V gene sequence: CDR1 WNHNN, CDR2 SYGVQD (reference sequence). The CDR3 sequence is CASSESAGGQETQYF. For the CDR3, the DNA is TGCGCCAGCAGTGAGTCGGCGGGGGGTCAAGAGACCCAGTACTTC.

CDR3 DNA: TGTGCCAGCAGTACCCGGGGGGGCGTAGATACGCAGTATTTT. It specifies CASSTRGGVDTQYF. The chain uses TRBV28 and TRBJ2-3; 8 nucleotides line up with TRBD2. The CDR3 runs to 14 residues. J gave up 5 bases and V 5 bases, and 6 bases lay outside the gene matches. In germline, CDR1 is MDHEN, CDR2 SYDVKM. Based on the CDR3 plus reference TRBV28 and TRBJ2-3, the full variable domain is DVKVTQSSRYLVKRTGEKVFLECVQDMDHENMFWYRQDPGLGLRLIYFSYDVKMKEKGDIPEGYSVSREKKERFSLILESASTNQTSMYLCASSTRGGVDTQYFGPGTRLTVL.

V and J are TRBV11-2 and TRBJ1-2; possible D gene TRBD1, 6 bases. V lost 3 bases and J 4 bases, leaving 18 bases between the germline ends. Per the germline V gene, CDR1 is SGHAT and CDR2 is FQNNGV. This CDR3 is built from 16 residues. As DNA, the CDR3 is TGTGCCAGCAGCTTGGTTGAGGGGGATCCTAGCTATGGCTACACCTTC. Its protein is CASSLVEGDPSYGYTF.

This chain joins TRBV6-4 and TRBJ2-1; D is unresolved. Germline V CDR1 and CDR2: MRHNA, SNTAGT. The CDR3 is 13 residues long. With 2 bases removed from V and 9 bases from J, the gap between germline ends came to 11 bases. In DNA form, the CDR3 reads TGTGCCAGCAGTGACACCAACTCGGGTGAGCAGTTCTTC. It translates to CASSDTNSGEQFF.

The chain links TRBV5-1 to TRBJ2-5, with D possibly matching TRBD2 (6 bases). This CDR3 has 14 residues. V lost 3 bases and J lost 2, with 11 bases in between. Germline loops: CDR1 SGHRS, CDR2 YFSETQ. CDR3 sequence (DNA): TGCGCCAGCAGCTCCTCCGGGACTCAAGAGACCCAGTACTTC. Translated: CASSSSGTQETQYF.

The rearrangement uses TRBV5-4 and TRBJ1-2, with 8 bases matching TRBD1. V lost 1 base to trimming and J lost 8 bases; unmatched junction nucleotides: 7. The CDR3 sequence is 14 residues long. Germline CDR1 reads SGHNT; CDR2 reads YYREEE (reference sequence). The CDR3 DNA sequence: TGTGCCAGCAGCTTGCTAGGACAGGGAAGGGGCTACACCTTC. It codes for CASSLLGQGRGYTF.

The chain employs TRBV2 and TRBJ1-2; D gene uncertain. The CDR3 length is 11 residues. From germline, CDR1 is SNHLY and CDR2 FYNNEI. V lost 7 bases to trimming and J lost 8 bases, with 11 bases between them. The CDR3 sequence: CASTLERGYTF. Here the CDR3 DNA reads TGTGCCAGCACCCTCGAACGGGGCTACACCTTC.

The gene calls are TRBV6-1 and TRBJ1-1; 8 nucleotides agree with TRBD1. Per the germline V gene, CDR1 is MNHNS and CDR2 is SASEGT. This CDR3 spans 15 amino acids. With 2 bases clipped from V and 1 base from J, the junction kept 3 bases outside the gene matches. CDR3 loop: CASSELGQGNTEAFF. CDR3 sequence (DNA): TGTGCCAGCAGTGAACTCGGACAGGGGAACACTGAAGCTTTCTTT.

In this sample, this clone turned up once. J is TRBJ2-1 and V is TRBV7-9, with 7 nucleotides matching TRBD2. CDR3 length equals 16 residues. V trimming: 1 base; J trimming: 3 bases; junction bases outside the gene matches: 6. Germline CDR1 reads SEHNR; CDR2 reads FQNEAQ (reference sequence). CDR3 sequence (DNA): TGTGCCAGCAGCTTAGGATCTGGACTAGTCTACAATGAGCAGTTCTTC. Its protein product is CASSLGSGLVYNEQFF. The full variable domain, in which reference TRBV7-9 and TRBJ2-1 provide the parts outside the CDR3, is DTGVSQNPRHKITKRGQNVTFRCDPISEHNRLYWYRQTLGQGPEFLTYFQNEAQLEKSRLLSDRFSAERPKGSFSTLEIQRTEQGDSAMYLCASSLGSGLVYNEQFFGPGTRLTVL.

The J gene is TRBJ1-2, the V gene TRBV2; 7 bases map to TRBD1. J lost 8 bases, V lost 7 bases, and 13 bases had no gene match. Germline V gives CDR1 SNHLY, CDR2 FYNNEI. CDR3 length: 14 residues. The CDR3 loop reads CASTYNPTGFGYTF. CDR3 bases: TGTGCCAGCACCTATAATCCGACAGGGTTCGGCTACACCTTC.

The chain uses TRBV18 and TRBJ1-4, with D maybe TRBD1 (6 bases). V shed 5 bases and J shed 7 bases, with 20 bases lying between them. This CDR3 region has 16 residues. Germline V CDR1 and CDR2: KGHSH, LQKENI. The CDR3 here is CASSTSVGGALEKLFF. The CDR3 bases are TGTGCCAGCTCAACGTCTGTCGGGGGCGCCCTTGAAAAACTGTTTTTT.

The chain joins TRBV30 to TRBJ1-2, with no clear D. The CDR3 has 13 amino acids. Germline values: CDR1 GTSNPN, CDR2 SVGIG (reference sequence). The germline V and J ends were trimmed by 3 bases and 1 base, with 9 bases remaining between them. Here the CDR3 reads CAWSDGFNYGYTF. The DNA for the CDR3 is TGTGCCTGGAGCGATGGGTTTAACTATGGCTACACCTTC.

The CDR3 region has the DNA TGTGCCAGCAGCTTAAAGGCAAGCCAAATCACTGAAGCTTTCTTT. Protein sequence: CASSLKASQITEAFF. The chain carries TRBV7-8 and TRBJ1-1; the D is unclear. Trimming pared 2 bases from V and 4 bases from J, leaving 14 bases between. This CDR3 comprises 15 residues. CDR1 is SGHVS and CDR2 is FQNEAQ in the germline V gene.

Comments on this clone: One junction end disagrees with the germline gene, perhaps due to a read error. V and J are TRBV29-1 and TRBJ1-3, with D maybe TRBD1 (5 bases). The germline V gene has CDR1 SQVTM and CDR2 ANQGSEA. This CDR3 has 17 residues. The CDR3 bases are TGCAGCGTAGAAGCGGGGGTGTCCCTTCACTCTGGAAACACCATATATTTT. Protein: CSVEAGVSLHSGNTIYF.

This clone was seen only once. V and J are TRBV7-9 and TRBJ2-5; the D gene could be TRBD1 or TRBD2 (7 bases each). The CDR3 length is 15 residues. V was shortened by 8 bases and J by 1 base, with 17 bases between the two germline ends. Germline V gives CDR1 SEHNR, CDR2 FQNEAQ (reference sequence). The CDR3 DNA reads as TGTGCCAGCTGCCGAAGCGGGACAGCCCAAGAGACCCAGTACTTC. This encodes CASCRSGTAQETQYF.

J is TRBJ1-2 and V is TRBV2; 10 bases align to TRBD1. The CDR3 covers 13 residues. Germline V lookup: CDR1 SNHLY, CDR2 FYNNEI. Unmatched junction bases numbered 5, after V lost 5 bases and J lost 8 bases. This CDR3 is CASSSGQGNGYTF. In DNA form, the CDR3 reads TGTGCCAGCAGTTCGGGACAGGGGAACGGCTACACCTTC.